This T cell receptor beta chain was recovered during a study of cytomegalovirus exposure and HLA in healthy donors. The PCR made use of 60 Vbeta and 13 Jbeta primers. The protocol was immunoSEQ multiplex PCR, while the TCRdb copy is restricted to in-frame clones and leaves out a portion. The sample records some 150,000 clones, approximately 79% being singletons. Deletions cut 2 bases from V and 2 bases from J, with 10 bases between. Germline CDR1 and CDR2: SGHTS and YDEGEE. The length of the CDR3 is 14 residues. The receptor comes from a man between 60 and 75 years old in good health and CMV-seronegative. This sequence joins TRBV5-8 and TRBJ2-5; weak D call: TRBD2 (6 bases). What was sequenced was PBMCs. The CDR3 bases are TGTGCCAGCAGCTTAGGACTACGTCAAGAGACCCAGTACTTC. Translating it yields CASSLGLRQETQYF.